These T cell receptor beta chains were read from a single sample in a study of T cell responses to AZD1222 COVID-19 vaccine. Profiling relied on immunoSEQ multiplex PCR, and the TCRdb table lists in-frame clones only, not all of them. The sample has approximately 100,000 clones, approximately 81% seen once. Source: peripheral blood, taken 28 days after the second AZD1222 dose. These receptors originate from an adult who received the AZD1222 COVID-19 vaccine. CDR3s include the opening cysteine and the closing phenylalanine or tryptophan. The D gene is left open where the match is weak. Clone size, where shown, is once, few, many, or a class for clones that have expanded.

V gene	clone size	J gene	D gene	CDR3 protein	CDR3 DNA
TRBV7-8	-	TRBJ1-1	-	CASSLGINTEAFF	TGTGCCAGCAGCTTAGGGATTAACACTGAAGCTTTCTTT
TRBV7-9	-	TRBJ2-7	-	CASSSAGRDYEQYF	TGTGCCAGCAGCTCCGCCGGTCGTGATTACGAGCAGTACTTC
TRBV19	-	TRBJ1-4	-	CASSIEGVGKLFF	TGTGCCAGTAGTATCGAGGGGGTTGGAAAACTGTTTTTT
TRBV6-4	once	TRBJ2-1	TRBD2	CASSDWSSGAYNEQFF	TGTGCCAGCAGTGACTGGTCTAGCGGCGCCTACAATGAGCAGTTCTTC
TRBV12-5	-	TRBJ2-1	TRBD1	CASGFGQGPNNEQFF	TGTGCTAGTGGTTTCGGACAGGGGCCGAACAATGAGCAGTTCTTC
TRBV19	-	TRBJ1-2	TRBD1	CASRGGTVGYTF	TGTGCCAGTAGGGGAGGGACAGTTGGCTACACCTTC
TRBV11-2	-	TRBJ1-2	-	CATDKRGGYTF	TGTGCCACCGACAAGAGGGGGGGCTACACCTTC
TRBV2	-	TRBJ1-5	-	CASRAGGGRNQPQHF	TGTGCCAGCAGGGCAGGTGGGGGCCGAAATCAGCCCCAGCATTTT
TRBV29-1	-	TRBJ2-1	TRBD1	CSDRPGTGGYFGHFDEQFF	TGCAGCGATAGGCCCGGGACAGGGGGCTACTTTGGCCATTTCGATGAGCAGTTCTTC
TRBV19	-	TRBJ2-2	-	CASSMMDATGELFF	TGTGCCAGTAGTATGATGGATGCCACCGGGGAGCTGTTTTTT
TRBV10-2	-	TRBJ2-2	TRBD1	CASSDSDRGKTGELFF	TGCGCCAGCAGTGATTCGGACAGGGGGAAGACCGGGGAGCTGTTTTTT
TRBV19	-	TRBJ2-7	-	CASSRPGSPYEQYF	TGTGCCAGTAGCAGACCGGGGTCTCCCTACGAGCAGTACTTC
TRBV6-6	-	TRBJ1-5	TRBD1	CASSYRTGGNQPQHF	TGTGCCAGCAGTTATAGGACAGGAGGTAATCAGCCCCAGCATTTT
TRBV7-3	-	TRBJ2-7	TRBD2	CASSPAGGEQYF	TGTGCCAGCAGCCCGGCGGGGGGCGAGCAGTACTTC
TRBV18	-	TRBJ1-4	-	CASSPKAGQYATNEKLFF	TGTGCCAGCTCACCCAAGGCCGGACAGTATGCAACTAATGAAAAACTGTTTTTT
TRBV19	once	TRBJ2-1	-	CASNLGSIKNEQFF	TGTGCCAGTAACTTGGGGAGCATCAAGAATGAGCAGTTCTTC
TRBV30	-	TRBJ2-2	TRBD2	CAWSRLAGTVGELFF	TGTGCCTGGAGTCGGCTAGCGGGAACGGTCGGGGAGCTGTTTTTT
TRBV19	-	TRBJ1-6	TRBD1	CASDRTGSRNSPLHF	TGTGCCAGCGACCGGACAGGTTCACGAAATTCACCCCTCCACTTT
TRBV12-5	-	TRBJ1-5	-	CASGAYSNQPQHF	TGTGCTAGTGGAGCCTATAGCAATCAGCCCCAGCATTTT
TRBV19	-	TRBJ2-3	TRBD1	CASSAGRGTGPQRNTQYF	TGTGCCAGTAGTGCGGGACGGGGGACAGGCCCCCAGCGGAATACGCAGTATTTT
TRBV21-1	-	TRBJ1-6	-	CASGLYRGRF	TGTGCCAGCGGACTTTACCGGGGCCGATTT
TRBV5-1	-	TRBJ2-7	-	CASSRSYEQYF	TGCGCCAGCAGCCGCTCCTACGAGCAGTACTTC
TRBV25-1	-	TRBJ2-7	-	CASSEYCRPSSYEQYF	TGTGCCAGCAGTGAATATTGCAGGCCGAGCTCCTACGAGCAGTACTTC
TRBV2	-	TRBJ2-3	-	CASSGLVRGDTQYF	TGTGCCAGCAGTGGGTTGGTACGGGGAGATACGCAGTATTTT
TRBV7-6	-	TRBJ2-1	TRBD2	CASSLGARSASGVTEQFF	TGTGCCAGCAGCTTAGGGGCCCGATCGGCTAGCGGGGTTACAGAGCAGTTCTTC
TRBV5-4	-	TRBJ2-5	-	CASTLRGYQETQYF	TGTGCCAGCACCCTCCGTGGCTACCAAGAGACCCAGTACTTC
TRBV27	-	TRBJ2-7	-	CASRLASEQYF	TGTGCCAGCAGACTAGCTTCCGAGCAGTACTTC
TRBV6-2/TRBV6-3	-	TRBJ2-2	TRBD2	CASRPSGMNTRELFF	TGTGCCAGCAGACCTAGCGGGATGAACACCCGGGAGCTGTTTTTT
TRBV5-1	-	TRBJ1-6	TRBD1	CASSYRTGGNSPLHF	TGCGCCAGCAGCTACCGGACAGGGGGGAATTCACCCCTCCACTTT
TRBV4-3	-	TRBJ2-7	-	CASSQDEAGTYEQYF	TGCGCCAGCAGCCAAGATGAGGCAGGAACCTACGAGCAGTACTTC
TRBV5-1	-	TRBJ2-5	-	CASSLEDTETQYF	TGCGCCAGCAGCTTGGAGGACACAGAGACCCAGTACTTC
TRBV7-7	-	TRBJ2-2	-	CASSLDVGVISAGELFF	TGTGCTAGCAGCTTAGACGTGGGAGTAATCTCGGCCGGGGAGCTGTTTTTT
TRBV27	-	TRBJ2-1	-	CASSFDQLREQFF	TGTGCCAGCAGTTTCGACCAGCTCAGGGAGCAGTTCTTC
TRBV10-2	once	TRBJ2-7	-	CASGEYEQYF	TGCGCCAGCGGGGAGTACGAGCAGTACTTC
TRBV7-3	-	TRBJ1-2	TRBD1	CASSQGQSYGYTF	TGTGCCAGCAGCCAGGGACAGAGCTATGGCTACACCTTC
TRBV27	-	TRBJ2-5	-	CASSLNSLIQETQYF	TGTGCCAGCAGTTTAAACTCGCTCATCCAAGAGACCCAGTACTTC
TRBV9	once	TRBJ1-2	-	CASSVGGASGYTF	TGTGCCAGCAGCGTAGGGGGCGCCTCTGGCTACACCTTC